Presented here are 24 T cell receptor beta chains from one specimen sequenced in a study of monozygotic twins with inflammatory bowel disease. TCRdb re-called the 5' RACE reads and shows each CDR3 protein once, DNA omitted. This listing includes about 93,000 distinct CDR3 sequences. The specimen sequenced was blood. These TCRs come from a human donor with ulcerative colitis or Crohn's disease, or a healthy co-twin of an affected twin (not recorded which).

The V call is TRBV11-2, the J call TRBJ2-3. The V gene's germline CDR1 is SGHAT and CDR2 FQNNGV. The CDR3 is made up of 14 amino acids. The CDR3: CASSRLPRTDTQYF.

This chain joins TRBV5-4 and TRBJ2-7; TCRdb outputs TRBD1, but without DNA this stays unchecked. There are 18 residues in the CDR3. Per germline, CDR1 SGHNT and CDR2 YYREEE (reference sequence). The CDR3 reads CASSDQSAGPGFSYEQYF.

The chain is built from TRBV5-1 and TRBJ1-4. This CDR3 is 15 amino acids long. The V gene's germline CDR1 is SGHRS and CDR2 YFSETQ. The CDR3 here is CASSLGEATNEKLFF.

This rearrangement joins TRBV5-1 to TRBJ2-7; there is no DNA to check the TCRdb D call of TRBD1. The CDR3 contains 15 residues. In germline, CDR1 is SGHRS, CDR2 YFSETQ. The CDR3 region is CASSPGHGRLSEQYF. Together with reference TRBV5-1 and TRBJ2-7, the CDR3 gives the full variable domain: KAGVTQTPRYLIKTRGQQVTLSCSPISGHRSVSWYQQTPGQGLQFLFEYFSETQRNKGNFPGRFSGRQFSNSRSEMNVSTLELGDSALYLCASSPGHGRLSEQYFGPGTRLTVT.

The J gene is TRBJ1-3, the V gene TRBV7-2; the D call of TRBD1 rests on TCRdb alone, since no DNA is present to check it. This CDR3 has 14 residues. Looked up from germline, CDR1 is SGHTA and CDR2 is FQGNSA. CDR3 loop: CASSSRGRRNTIYF. Looking up the rest from reference TRBV7-2 and TRBJ1-3 gives the full variable domain: GAGVSQSPSNKVTEKGKDVELRCDPISGHTALYWYRQSLGQGLEFLIYFQGNSAPDKSGLPSDRFSAERTGGSVSTLTIQRTQQEDSAVYLCASSSRGRRNTIYFGEGSWLTVV.

The chain couples TRBV18 to TRBJ1-1. The CDR3 is made up of 15 amino acids. Germline-derived CDR1 and CDR2 are KGHSH and LQKENI. CDR3 region: CASSPPSQLNTEAFF.

The CDR3 loop reads CASSPGVINTDTQYF. This chain links TRBV5-5 with TRBJ2-3; there is no DNA to check the TCRdb D call of TRBD1. Germline CDR1 is SGHKS and CDR2 is YYEKEE (reference sequence). The CDR3 runs to 15 residues. The full variable domain, completed using reference TRBV5-5 and TRBJ2-3, is DAGVTQSPTHLIKTRGQQVTLRCSPISGHKSVSWYQQVLGQGPQFIFQYYEKEERGRGNFPDRFSARQFPNYSSELNVNALLLGDSALYLCASSPGVINTDTQYFGPGTRLTVL.

The rearrangement uses TRBV19 and TRBJ1-1; the D gene TCRdb calls, TRBD1, cannot be checked with no DNA. The CDR3 totals 15 residues. Per germline, CDR1 LNHDA and CDR2 SQIVND (reference sequence). The CDR3 reads CATSPGQGVNTEAFF.

The chain carries TRBV4-1 and TRBJ2-2. CDR1 and CDR2 (germline): MGHRA, YSYEKL. The CDR3 is made up of 14 amino acids. CDR3 loop: CASSQFHNTGELFF.

The J gene is TRBJ1-4, the V gene TRBV9. Germline V CDR1 and CDR2: SGDLS, YYNGEE. This CDR3 has 14 amino acids. The CDR3 spells CASSVSQANEKLFF. The full variable domain, completed using reference TRBV9 and TRBJ1-4, is DSGVTQTPKHLITATGQRVTLRCSPRSGDLSVYWYQQSLDQGLQFLIQYYNGEERAKGNILERFSAQQFPDLHSELNLSSLELGDSALYFCASSVSQANEKLFFGSGTQLSVL.

CDR3 residues: CAIRRQGFDSPLHF. J is TRBJ1-6 and V is TRBV10-3; the TCRdb D gene call, TRBD1, has no DNA to confirm it. The length of the CDR3 is 14 residues. From germline, CDR1 is ENHRY and CDR2 SYGVKD.

This chain links TRBV5-6 with TRBJ1-5; TCRdb outputs TRBD1, but without DNA this stays unchecked. The CDR3 length is 16 residues. CDR1 and CDR2 from the germline V gene are SGHDT and YYEEEE. The CDR3 reads CASSLHARAGNQPQHF. Full variable domain (outside the CDR3, taken from reference TRBV5-6 and TRBJ1-5): DAGVTQSPTHLIKTRGQQVTLRCSPKSGHDTVSWYQQALGQGPQFIFQYYEEEERQRGNFPDRFSGHQFPNYSSELNVNALLLGDSALYLCASSLHARAGNQPQHFGDGTRLSIL.

The chain combines TRBV10-3 with TRBJ2-7. Germline values: CDR1 ENHRY, CDR2 SYGVKD. The CDR3 covers 12 residues. This CDR3 reads CAISEGSYEQYF.

The chain is built from TRBV20-1 and TRBJ1-2; TCRdb outputs TRBD1, but without DNA this stays unchecked. Germline CDR1 reads DFQATT; CDR2 reads SNEGSKA (reference sequence). The CDR3 is 13 amino acids. This CDR3 is CSAKTGTAYGYTF.

V usage is TRBV2 and J usage is TRBJ2-1; no DNA is available, so the TRBD1 call from TCRdb remains unchecked. The CDR3 has 13 amino acids. The germline V gene has CDR1 SNHLY and CDR2 FYNNEI. The chain's CDR3 is CASSEEVSQTGFF.

This chain connects TRBV27 to TRBJ1-5; TCRdb's D gene call, TRBD1, goes unchecked for lack of DNA. The CDR3 contains 16 residues. Germline V CDR1 and CDR2: MNHEY, SMNVEV (reference sequence). CDR3 sequence reads: CASSITGTGNYQPQHF.

V and J are TRBV10-3 and TRBJ2-7; TCRdb outputs TRBD1, but without DNA this stays unchecked. The CDR3 has 15 amino acids. From germline, CDR1 is ENHRY and CDR2 SYGVKD. Here the CDR3 reads CAISGAAQGSYEQYF.

The V gene is TRBV19, the J gene TRBJ2-5; TCRdb picks TRBD1, but there is no DNA to check that call. Germline loops: CDR1 LNHDA, CDR2 SQIVND (reference sequence). This CDR3 is built from 13 residues. The CDR3 region is CASSIRGGETQYF.

The chain couples TRBV7-3 to TRBJ2-2; TCRdb proposes TRBD1, but this gene call is untestable without DNA. The CDR3 loop spans 15 amino acids. Germline CDR1 SGHTA, CDR2 FQGTGA. This CDR3 reads CASSLTTGGTGELFF.

The genes are TRBV7-2 and TRBJ2-3; without DNA, the TCRdb call of TRBD2 cannot be checked. CDR3 size: 16 residues. CDR1 and CDR2 from the germline V gene are SGHTA and FQGNSA. This chain's CDR3 is CASSFQGSGGTDTQYF.

The V call is TRBV20-1, the J call TRBJ1-5; the D call of TRBD1 rests on TCRdb alone, since no DNA is present to check it. The V gene's germline CDR1 is DFQATT and CDR2 SNEGSKA (reference sequence). The CDR3 is made up of 13 amino acids. The CDR3 is CSAISRPDQPQHF.

The chain carries TRBV6-5 and TRBJ1-1; TCRdb's D gene call, TRBD1, goes unchecked for lack of DNA. The CDR3 contains 12 residues. The germline CDR1 and CDR2 sequences are MNHEY and SVGAGI. The CDR3 reads CASGARVTEAFF.

The chain joins TRBV6-1 to TRBJ1-5; TCRdb's D gene call, TRBD1, goes unchecked for lack of DNA. Germline assignment: CDR1 MNHNS and CDR2 SASEGT. The CDR3 spans 16 residues. CDR3 in amino acids: CASSRGQGGGNQPQHF.

V usage is TRBV18 and J usage is TRBJ2-2; TCRdb designates TRBD2, a call that cannot be tested without DNA. This CDR3 comprises 14 residues. CDR1 and CDR2 (germline): KGHSH, LQKENI. The CDR3 loop reads CASSRQGGNGELFF.